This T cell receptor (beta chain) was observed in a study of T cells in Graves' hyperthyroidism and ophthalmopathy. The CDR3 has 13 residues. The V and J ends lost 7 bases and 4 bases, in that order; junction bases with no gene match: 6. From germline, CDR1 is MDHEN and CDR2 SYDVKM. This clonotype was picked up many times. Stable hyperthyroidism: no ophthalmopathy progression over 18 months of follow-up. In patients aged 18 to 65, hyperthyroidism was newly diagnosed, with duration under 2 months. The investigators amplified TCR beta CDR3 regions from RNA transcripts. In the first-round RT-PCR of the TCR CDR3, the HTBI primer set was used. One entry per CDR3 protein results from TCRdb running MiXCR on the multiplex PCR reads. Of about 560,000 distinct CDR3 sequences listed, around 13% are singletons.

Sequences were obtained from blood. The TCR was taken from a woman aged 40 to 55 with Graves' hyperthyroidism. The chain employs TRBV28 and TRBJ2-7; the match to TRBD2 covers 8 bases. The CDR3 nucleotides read TGTGCCAGCATGCCGGGAGGGCCATACGAGCAGTACTTC. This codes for CASMPGGPYEQYF.